Described below is a single T cell receptor (beta chain) sequence and its context. The data originate from a study of blood T cell repertoires in COVID-19. Across the whole study: Specimens from acute and convalescent COVID-19 originated in the United States, Italy and Spain. T cells, B-cell-depleted T cells, or PBMCs supplied cDNA or gDNA.

The CDR3 runs 16 residues. Trimming took 1 base from V and 5 from J; bases not matched to a gene: 8. The germline V gene encodes CDR1 SGDLS and CDR2 YYNGEE. In the original workflow: Estimated nucleated cell counts came from reference gene primer amplification. Profiled with immunoSEQ multiplex PCR; TCRdb holds only in-frame clones, not every one. V and J calls and clone size follow that table, whereas D and trimming were derived from the DNA. The data hold 270,000 or so clones, with around 86% observed a single time. Material: peripheral blood. The TCR was taken from a woman between 40 and 55 years old who had recovered from COVID-19. This sequence joins TRBV9 and TRBJ2-5; 10 bases match TRBD2. The CDR3: CASSVTAGAGGETQYF. The CDR3 nucleotides read TGTGCCAGCAGCGTAACAGCGGGAGCGGGGGGGGAGACCCAGTACTTC.